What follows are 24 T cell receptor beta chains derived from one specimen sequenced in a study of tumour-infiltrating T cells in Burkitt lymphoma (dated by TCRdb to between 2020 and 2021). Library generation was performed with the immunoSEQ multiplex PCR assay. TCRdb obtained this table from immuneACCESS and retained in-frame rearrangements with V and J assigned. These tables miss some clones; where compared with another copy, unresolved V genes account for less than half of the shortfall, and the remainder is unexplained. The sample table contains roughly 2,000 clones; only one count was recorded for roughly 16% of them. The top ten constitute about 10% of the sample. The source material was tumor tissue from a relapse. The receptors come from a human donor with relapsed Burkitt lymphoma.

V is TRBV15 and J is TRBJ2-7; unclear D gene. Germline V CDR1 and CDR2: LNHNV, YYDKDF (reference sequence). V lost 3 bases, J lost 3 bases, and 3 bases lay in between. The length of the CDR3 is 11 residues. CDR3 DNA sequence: TGTGCCACCAGCAGTGGCTACGAGCAGTACTTC. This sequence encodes CATSSGYEQYF.

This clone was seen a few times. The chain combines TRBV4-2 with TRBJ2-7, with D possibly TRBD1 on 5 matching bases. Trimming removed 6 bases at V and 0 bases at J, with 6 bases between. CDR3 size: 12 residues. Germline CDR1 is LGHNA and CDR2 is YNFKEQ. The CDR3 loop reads CASRGDSYEQYF. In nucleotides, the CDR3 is TGTGCCAGCAGAGGGGACTCCTACGAGCAGTACTTC.

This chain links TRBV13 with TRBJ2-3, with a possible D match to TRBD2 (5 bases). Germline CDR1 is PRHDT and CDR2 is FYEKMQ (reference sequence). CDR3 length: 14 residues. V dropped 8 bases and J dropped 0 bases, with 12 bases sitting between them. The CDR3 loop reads CASEGGTSTDTQYF. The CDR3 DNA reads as TGTGCCAGCGAGGGCGGAACAAGCACAGATACGCAGTATTTT.

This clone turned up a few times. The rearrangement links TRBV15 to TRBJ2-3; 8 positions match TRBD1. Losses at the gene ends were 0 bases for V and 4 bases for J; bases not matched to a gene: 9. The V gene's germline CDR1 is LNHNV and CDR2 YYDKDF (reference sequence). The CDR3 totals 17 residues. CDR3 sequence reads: CATSRELRRGLADTQYF. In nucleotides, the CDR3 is TGTGCCACCAGCAGAGAATTGCGCAGGGGGCTTGCAGATACGCAGTATTTT.

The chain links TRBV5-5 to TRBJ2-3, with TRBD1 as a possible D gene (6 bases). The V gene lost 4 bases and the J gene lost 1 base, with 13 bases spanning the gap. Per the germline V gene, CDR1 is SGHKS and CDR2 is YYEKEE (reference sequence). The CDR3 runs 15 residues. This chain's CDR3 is CASSRDMSGTDTQYF. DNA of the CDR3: TGTGCCAGCAGCAGGGACATGAGCGGCACAGATACGCAGTATTTT.

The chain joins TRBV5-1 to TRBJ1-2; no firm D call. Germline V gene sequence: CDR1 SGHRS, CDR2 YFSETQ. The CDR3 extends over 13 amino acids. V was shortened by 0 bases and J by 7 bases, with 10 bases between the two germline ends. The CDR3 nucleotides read TGCGCCAGCAGCTTGGACATAGACGGTGGCTACACCTTC. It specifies CASSLDIDGGYTF.

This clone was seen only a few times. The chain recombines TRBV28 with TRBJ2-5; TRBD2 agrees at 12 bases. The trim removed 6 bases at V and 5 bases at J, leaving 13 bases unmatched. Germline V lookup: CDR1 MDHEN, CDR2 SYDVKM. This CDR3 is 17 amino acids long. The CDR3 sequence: CASSRLAGESLGETQYF. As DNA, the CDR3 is TGTGCCAGCAGCAGACTAGCGGGAGAGTCTCTCGGGGAGACCCAGTACTTC.

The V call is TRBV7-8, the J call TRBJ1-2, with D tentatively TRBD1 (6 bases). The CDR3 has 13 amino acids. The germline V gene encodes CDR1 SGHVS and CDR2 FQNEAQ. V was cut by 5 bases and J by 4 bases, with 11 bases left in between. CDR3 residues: CASSIGQIYGYTF. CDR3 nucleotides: TGTGCCAGCAGCATAGGACAGATCTATGGCTACACCTTC.

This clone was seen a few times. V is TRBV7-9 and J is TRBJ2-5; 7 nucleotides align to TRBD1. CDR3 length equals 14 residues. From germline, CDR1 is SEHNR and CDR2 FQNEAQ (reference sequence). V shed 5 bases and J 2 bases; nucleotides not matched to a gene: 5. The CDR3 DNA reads TGTGCCAGCAGCCCGTCGGGACAGCAAGAGACCCAGTACTTC. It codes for CASSPSGQQETQYF.

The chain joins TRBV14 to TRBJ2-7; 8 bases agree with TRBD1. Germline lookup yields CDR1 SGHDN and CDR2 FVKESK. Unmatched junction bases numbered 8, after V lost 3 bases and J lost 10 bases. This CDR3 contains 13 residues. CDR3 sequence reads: CASSQRDRSKQYF. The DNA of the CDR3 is TGTGCCAGCAGCCAGCGGGACAGGAGTAAACAGTACTTC.

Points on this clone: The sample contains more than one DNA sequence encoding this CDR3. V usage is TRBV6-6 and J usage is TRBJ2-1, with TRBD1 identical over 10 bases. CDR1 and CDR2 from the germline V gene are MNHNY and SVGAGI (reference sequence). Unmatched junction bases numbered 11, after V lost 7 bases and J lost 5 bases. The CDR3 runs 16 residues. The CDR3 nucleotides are TGTGCCAGCAACTACGGGACAGGGGTCACCGACAATGAGCAGTTCTTC. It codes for CASNYGTGVTDNEQFF.

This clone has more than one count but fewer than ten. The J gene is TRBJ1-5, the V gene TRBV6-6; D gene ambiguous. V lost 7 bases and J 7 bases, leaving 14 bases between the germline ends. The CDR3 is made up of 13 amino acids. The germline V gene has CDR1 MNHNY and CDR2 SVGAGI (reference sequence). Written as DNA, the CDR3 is TGTGCCAGCAATCAGGAGGGTGGACAGCCCCAGCATTTT. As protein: CASNQEGGQPQHF.

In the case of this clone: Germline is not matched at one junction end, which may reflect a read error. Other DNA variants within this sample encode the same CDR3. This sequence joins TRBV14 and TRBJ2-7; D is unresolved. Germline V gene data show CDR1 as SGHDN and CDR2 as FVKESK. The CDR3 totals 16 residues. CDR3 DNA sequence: TGTGCCAGCAGCCAAGATTCCGGCGACTCAGCCTACGAGCAATACTTC. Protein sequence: CASSQDSGDSAYEQYF.

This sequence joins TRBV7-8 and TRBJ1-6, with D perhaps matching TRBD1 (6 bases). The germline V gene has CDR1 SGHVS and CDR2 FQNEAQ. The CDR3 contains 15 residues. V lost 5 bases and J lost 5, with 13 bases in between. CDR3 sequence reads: CASSPTQGHNSPLHF. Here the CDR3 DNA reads TGTGCCAGCAGCCCGACCCAGGGGCATAATTCACCCCTCCACTTT.

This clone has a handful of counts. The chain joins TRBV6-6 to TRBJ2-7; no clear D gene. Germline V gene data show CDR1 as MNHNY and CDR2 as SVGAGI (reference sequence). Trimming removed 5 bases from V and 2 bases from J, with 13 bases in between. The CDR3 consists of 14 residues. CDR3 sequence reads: CASSQSQRTYEQYF. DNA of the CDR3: TGTGCCAGCAGTCAATCACAGAGAACCTACGAGCAGTACTTC.

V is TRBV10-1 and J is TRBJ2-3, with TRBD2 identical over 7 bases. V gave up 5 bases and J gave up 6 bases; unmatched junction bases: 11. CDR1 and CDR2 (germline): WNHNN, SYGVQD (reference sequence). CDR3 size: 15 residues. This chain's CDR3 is CASSPMTSLADTQYF. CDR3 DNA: TGCGCCAGCAGTCCGATGACTAGCCTTGCGGATACGCAGTATTTT.

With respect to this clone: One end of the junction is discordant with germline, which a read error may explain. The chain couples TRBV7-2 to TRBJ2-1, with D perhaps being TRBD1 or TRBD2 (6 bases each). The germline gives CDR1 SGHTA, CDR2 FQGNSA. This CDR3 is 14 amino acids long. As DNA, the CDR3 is TGTGCCGGCAGCGCACTTAGGGGGGCTGGTGAGCAGTTCTTC. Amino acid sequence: CAGSALRGAGEQFF.

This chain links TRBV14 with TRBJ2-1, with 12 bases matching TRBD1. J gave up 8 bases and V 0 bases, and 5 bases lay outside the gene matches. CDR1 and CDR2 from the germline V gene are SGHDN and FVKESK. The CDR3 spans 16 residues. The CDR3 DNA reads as TGTGCCAGCAGCCAAGATTGGGGACAGGGGGCATATGAGCAGTTCTTC. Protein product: CASSQDWGQGAYEQFF.

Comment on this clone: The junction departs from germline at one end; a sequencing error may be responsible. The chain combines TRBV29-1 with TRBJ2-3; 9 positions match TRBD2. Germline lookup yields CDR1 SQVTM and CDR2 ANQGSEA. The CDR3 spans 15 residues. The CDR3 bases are TGCAGCCTTGAGGCTGCGGGAGGGGCGGAAGATACGCAGTATTTT. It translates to CSLEAAGGAEDTQYF.

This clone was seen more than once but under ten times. This CDR3 is CASSLVGQGYLYEQYF. CDR3 DNA sequence: TGTGCCAGCAGCTTAGTTGGGCAGGGTTATCTCTACGAGCAGTACTTC. The chain is built from TRBV11-2 and TRBJ2-7; D perhaps matches TRBD1 (5 bases). The CDR3 contains 16 residues. Germline loops: CDR1 SGHAT, CDR2 FQNNGV. Trimming took 1 base from V and 3 from J, leaving 16 bases between them.

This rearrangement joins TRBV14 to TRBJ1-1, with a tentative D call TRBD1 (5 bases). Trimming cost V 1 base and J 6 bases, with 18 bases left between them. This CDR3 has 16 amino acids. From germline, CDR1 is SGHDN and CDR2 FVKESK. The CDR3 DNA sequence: TGTGCCAGCAGCCAAGCAGGGAATCCTCGGGGCGCTGAAGCTTTCTTT. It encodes CASSQAGNPRGAEAFF.

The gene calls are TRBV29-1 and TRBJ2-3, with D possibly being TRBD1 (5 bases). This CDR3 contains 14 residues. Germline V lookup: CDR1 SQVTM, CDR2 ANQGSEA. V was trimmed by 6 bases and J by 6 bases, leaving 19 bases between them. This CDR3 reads CSVGFQGVKDTQYF. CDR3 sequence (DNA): TGCAGCGTAGGATTCCAGGGTGTCAAGGATACGCAGTATTTT.

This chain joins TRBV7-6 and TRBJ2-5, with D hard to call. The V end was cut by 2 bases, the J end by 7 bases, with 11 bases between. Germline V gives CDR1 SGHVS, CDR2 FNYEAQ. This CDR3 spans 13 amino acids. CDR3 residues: CASSLSESATQYF. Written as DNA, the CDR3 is TGTGCCAGCAGCTTAAGTGAGAGTGCGACCCAGTACTTC.

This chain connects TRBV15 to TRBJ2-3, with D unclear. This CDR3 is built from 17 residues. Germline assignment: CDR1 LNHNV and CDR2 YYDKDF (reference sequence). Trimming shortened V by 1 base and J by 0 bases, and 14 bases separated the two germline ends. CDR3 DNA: TGTGCCACCAGCAGAGGACGAGACGGGCGGAGCACAGATACGCAGTATTTT. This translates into CATSRGRDGRSTDTQYF.